This TCR beta chain was found in a study of blood T cell repertoires in COVID-19. Study in general: Some COVID-19 samples were acute and others convalescent; all came from the United States, Italy and Spain. The cDNA or gDNA used as material had been derived from T cells, B-cell-depleted T cells, or PBMCs.

Authors' processing steps: Amplification from reference gene primers served as the basis for estimated nucleated cell counts. TCRdb's copy holds only in-frame clones and misses some; the assay was immunoSEQ multiplex PCR. D and trimming come from the DNA, and the V and J calls and clone size come from that table. The repertoire holds hundreds of thousands of clones, around 88% seen once, with roughly 2.1% in the top ten. The CDR3 extends over 14 amino acids. V gave up 9 bases and J gave up 2 bases, with 14 bases separating them. Germline CDR1 is LNHDA and CDR2 is SQIVND (reference sequence). This clone was seen only once.

V is TRBV19 and J is TRBJ2-1; D perhaps matches TRBD1 (6 bases). This TCR came from a woman aged 25 to 39 who had recovered from COVID-19. The sequencing input was peripheral blood. The CDR3 DNA reads TGTGCCAGCGATACTCCAGGGGCCTACAATGAGCAGTTCTTC. Translated, it gives CASDTPGAYNEQFF.